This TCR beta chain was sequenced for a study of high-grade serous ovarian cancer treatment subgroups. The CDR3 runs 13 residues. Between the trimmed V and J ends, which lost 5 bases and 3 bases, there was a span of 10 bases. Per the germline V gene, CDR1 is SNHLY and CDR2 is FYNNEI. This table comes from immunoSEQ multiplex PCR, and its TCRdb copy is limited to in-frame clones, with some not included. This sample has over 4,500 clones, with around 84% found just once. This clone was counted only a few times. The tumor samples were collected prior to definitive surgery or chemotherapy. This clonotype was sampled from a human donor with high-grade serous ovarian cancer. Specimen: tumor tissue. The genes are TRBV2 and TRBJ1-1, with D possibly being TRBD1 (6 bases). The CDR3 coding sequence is TGTGCCAGCAGTCTCTCAGGGGACACTGAAGCTTTCTTT. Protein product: CASSLSGDTEAFF.